This is a list of T cell receptor beta chains from one sample in a study of beta chain features in type 1 diabetes. Using immunoSEQ multiplex PCR, the repertoire was profiled, and TCRdb retains in-frame clones only, with some absent. Found here are 500,000 to 850,000 clones, over 12% of them singletons; the top ten hold approximately 0.042%. The sample was naive CD4+ T cells from blood. Every receptor here comes from a man younger than 35 with type 1 diabetes. Each CDR3 is given with its conserved first and last residue.

TRBJ2-3 TRBV6-5 15 CASSYSRGVMVTQYF
TRBJ1-3 TRBV9 17 CASSVAPVTGSGNTIYF
TRBJ1-1 TRBV5-1 14 CASSLTAENTEAFF
TRBJ2-1 TRBV28 15 CASSLYREGTNEQFF
TRBJ2-1 TRBV5-1 17 CASSLAGTGGPNREQFF
TRBJ2-3 TRBV7-7 15 CASSLGQGWSNTQYF
TRBJ2-5 TRBV7-2 13 CASSMDRQETQYF
TRBJ2-3 TRBV5-1 13 CASSLARADTQYF
TRBJ2-7 TRBV28 16 CASSGPLTGPSYEQYF
TRBJ2-1 TRBV30 13 CAWSPTEGNEQFF
TRBJ2-7 TRBV6-5 13 CASTRLGGYEQYF
TRBJ2-1 TRBV7-2 15 CASSLGLAGADEQFF
TRBJ2-3 TRBV7-2 14 CASSPGDREDTQYF
TRBJ1-6 TRBV9 16 CASSGQGGNHNSPLHF
TRBJ2-3 TRBV21-1 13 CASSPRCTDTQYF
TRBJ1-1 TRBV2 14 CASSERTVNTEAFF
TRBJ2-7 TRBV4-3 15 CASSQSGLGVHEQYF
TRBJ1-6 TRBV9 17 CASSVGHGGSYNSPLHF
TRBJ2-1 TRBV4-2 13 CASSPKDYNEQFF
TRBJ2-1 TRBV7-2 13 CASSRDQYNEQFF
TRBJ2-5 TRBV4-1 15 CASSQRGGIQETQYF
TRBJ1-4 TRBV7-9 11 CASSSYEKLFF
TRBJ1-5 TRBV6-6 13 CASSYGDNQPQHF
TRBJ2-2 TRBV5-1 17 CASSISRAGRSGGELFF
TRBJ2-1 TRBV27 17 CASSLIPSGAYYNEQFF
TRBJ2-1 TRBV5-1 15 CASSLQNTGNNEQFF
TRBJ2-2 TRBV9 17 CASSLVTSGRAAGELFF
TRBJ1-5 TRBV18 15 CASSLEAGGNQPQHF
TRBJ2-7 TRBV10-3 13 CAALGQGGAEQYF
TRBJ2-2 TRBV23-1 20 CASSQSKRVWGRQNTGELFF
TRBJ1-5 TRBV2 15 CASPGGLHSNQPQHF
TRBJ1-6 TRBV6-5 15 CASGVGGIWNSPLHF